This paragraph reports one T cell receptor (beta chain). What it recognizes is unknown. These data come from a study of radiation and T cells in renal cell carcinoma. General study findings and limits: Compared with controls, irradiated tumors showed greater TCR clonality.

Treatment meaning: 15 Gy SBRT to primary tumor, nephrectomy 4 weeks later. Data came from immunoSEQ multiplex PCR; TCRdb stores just in-frame clones and leaves some out. This sample carries about 20,000 clones, 55% to 80% of them seen once, and the ten largest clones take 9.5% to 15%. The receptor was isolated from a woman between 70 and 85 years old with renal cell carcinoma. The sequencing here drew on tumor tissue, taken from a patient whose treatment included radiotherapy and nephrectomy.

The CDR3 DNA sequence: TGTGCCTGGGGGAGGGGCAGCTCTGGGGCCAACGTCCTGACTTTC. Amino acids: CAWGRGSSGANVLTF. The chain joins TRBV30 to TRBJ2-6, with 7 bases fitting TRBD2. With 5 bases clipped from V and 0 bases from J, the junction kept 4 bases outside the gene matches. The germline V gene encodes CDR1 GTSNPN and CDR2 SVGIG (reference sequence). The CDR3 covers 15 residues.